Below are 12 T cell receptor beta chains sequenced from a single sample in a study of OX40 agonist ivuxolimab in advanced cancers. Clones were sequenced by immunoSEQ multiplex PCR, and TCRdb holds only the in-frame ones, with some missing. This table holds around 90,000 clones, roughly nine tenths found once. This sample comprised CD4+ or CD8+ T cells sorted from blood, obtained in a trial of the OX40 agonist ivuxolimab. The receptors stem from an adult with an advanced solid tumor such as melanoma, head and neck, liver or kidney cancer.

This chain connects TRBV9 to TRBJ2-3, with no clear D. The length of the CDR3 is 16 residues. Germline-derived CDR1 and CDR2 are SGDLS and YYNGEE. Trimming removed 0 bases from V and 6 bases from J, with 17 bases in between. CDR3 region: CASSVELGLGGDTQYF. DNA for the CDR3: TGTGCCAGCAGCGTAGAGCTAGGGCTGGGTGGGGATACGCAGTATTTT.

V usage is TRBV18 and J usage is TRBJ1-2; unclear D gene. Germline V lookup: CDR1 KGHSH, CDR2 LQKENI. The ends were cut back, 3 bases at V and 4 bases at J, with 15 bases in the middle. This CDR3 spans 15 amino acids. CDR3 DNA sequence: TGTGCCAGCTCACCCCCCGTTGGGTCAGGCTATGGCTACACCTTC. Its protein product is CASSPPVGSGYGYTF.

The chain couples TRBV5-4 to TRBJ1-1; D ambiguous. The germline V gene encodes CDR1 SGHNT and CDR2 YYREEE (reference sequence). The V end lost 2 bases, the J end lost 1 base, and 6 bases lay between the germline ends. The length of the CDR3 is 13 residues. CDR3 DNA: TGTGCCAGCAGCTTATTCGGGAACACTGAAGCTTTCTTT. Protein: CASSLFGNTEAFF.

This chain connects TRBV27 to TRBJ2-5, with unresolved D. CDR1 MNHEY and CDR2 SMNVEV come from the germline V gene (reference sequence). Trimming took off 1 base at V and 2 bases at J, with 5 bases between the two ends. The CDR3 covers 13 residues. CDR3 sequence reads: CASSLFGQETQYF. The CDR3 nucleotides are TGTGCCAGCAGTTTATTCGGGCAAGAGACCCAGTACTTC.

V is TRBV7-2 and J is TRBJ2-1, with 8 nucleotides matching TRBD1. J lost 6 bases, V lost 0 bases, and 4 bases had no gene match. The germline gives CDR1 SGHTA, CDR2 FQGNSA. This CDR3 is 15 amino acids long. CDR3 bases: TGTGCCAGCAGCTTAGCAATCGGACAGGGCAATGAGCAGTTCTTC. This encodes CASSLAIGQGNEQFF.

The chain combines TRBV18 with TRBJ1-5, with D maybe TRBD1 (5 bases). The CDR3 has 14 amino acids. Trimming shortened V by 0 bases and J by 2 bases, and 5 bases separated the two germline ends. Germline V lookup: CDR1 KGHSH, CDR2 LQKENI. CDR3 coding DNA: TGTGCCAGCTCACCACCAGGGGGCAATCAGCCCCAGCATTTT. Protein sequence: CASSPPGGNQPQHF.

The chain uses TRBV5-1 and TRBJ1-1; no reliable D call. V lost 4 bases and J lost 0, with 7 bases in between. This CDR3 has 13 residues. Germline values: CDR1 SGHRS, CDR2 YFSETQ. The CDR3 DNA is TGCGCCAGCAGCGAGACACTGAACACTGAAGCTTTCTTT. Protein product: CASSETLNTEAFF.

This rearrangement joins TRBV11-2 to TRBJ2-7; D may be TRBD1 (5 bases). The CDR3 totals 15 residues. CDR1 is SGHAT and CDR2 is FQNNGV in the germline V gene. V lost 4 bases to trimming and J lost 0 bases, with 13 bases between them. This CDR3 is CASSWTQGSSYEQYF. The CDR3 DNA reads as TGTGCCAGCAGCTGGACCCAGGGATCCTCCTACGAGCAGTACTTC.

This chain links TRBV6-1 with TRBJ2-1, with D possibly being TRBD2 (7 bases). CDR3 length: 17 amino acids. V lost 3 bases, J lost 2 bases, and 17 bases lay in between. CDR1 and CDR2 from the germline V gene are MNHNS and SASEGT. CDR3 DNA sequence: TGTGCCAGCAGTGAGGGGGGGGGCAGCGGGGCCTACAATGAGCAGTTCTTC. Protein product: CASSEGGGSGAYNEQFF.

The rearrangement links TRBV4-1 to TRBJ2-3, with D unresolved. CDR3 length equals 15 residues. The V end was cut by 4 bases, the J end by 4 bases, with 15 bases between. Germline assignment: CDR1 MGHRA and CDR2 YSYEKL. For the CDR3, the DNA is TGCGCCAGCAGCCTAGGGTCAACTCCACCAGATACGCAGTATTTT. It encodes CASSLGSTPPDTQYF.

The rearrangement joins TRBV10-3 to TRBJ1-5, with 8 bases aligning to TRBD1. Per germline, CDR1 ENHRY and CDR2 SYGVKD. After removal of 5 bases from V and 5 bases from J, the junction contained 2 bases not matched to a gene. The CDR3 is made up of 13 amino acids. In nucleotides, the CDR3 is TGTGCCATCAGTTCGGACAGGGATCAGCCCCAGCATTTT. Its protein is CAISSDRDQPQHF.

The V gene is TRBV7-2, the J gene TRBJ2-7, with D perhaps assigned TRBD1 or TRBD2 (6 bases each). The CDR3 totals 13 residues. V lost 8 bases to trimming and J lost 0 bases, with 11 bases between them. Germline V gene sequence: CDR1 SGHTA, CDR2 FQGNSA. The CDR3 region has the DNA TGTGCCAGCGCGGGGACAAACTCCTACGAGCAGTACTTC. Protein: CASAGTNSYEQYF.